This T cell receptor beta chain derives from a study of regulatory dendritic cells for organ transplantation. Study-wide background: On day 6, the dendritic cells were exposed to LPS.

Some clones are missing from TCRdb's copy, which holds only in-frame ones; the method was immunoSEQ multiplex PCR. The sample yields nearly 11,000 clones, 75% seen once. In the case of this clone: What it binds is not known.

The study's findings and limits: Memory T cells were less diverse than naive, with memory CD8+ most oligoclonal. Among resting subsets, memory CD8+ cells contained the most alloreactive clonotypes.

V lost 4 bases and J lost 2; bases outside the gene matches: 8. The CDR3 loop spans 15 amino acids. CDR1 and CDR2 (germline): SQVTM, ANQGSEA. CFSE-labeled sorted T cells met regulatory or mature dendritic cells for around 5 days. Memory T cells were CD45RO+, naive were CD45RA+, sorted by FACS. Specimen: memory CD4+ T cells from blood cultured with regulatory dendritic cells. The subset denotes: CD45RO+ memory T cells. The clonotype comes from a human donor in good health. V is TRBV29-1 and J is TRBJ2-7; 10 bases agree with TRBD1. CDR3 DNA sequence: TGCAGCGTTGCCGCACGGGACAGGGGAACCTACGAGCAGTACTTC. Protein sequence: CSVAARDRGTYEQYF.